The entry that follows covers one T cell receptor (beta chain) sequence. Other DNA sequences in this specimen translate into the identical CDR3. These data are taken from a study of blood T cell repertoires in COVID-19. TCRdb's table, derived via immunoSEQ multiplex PCR, lists solely in-frame clones and lacks some. The sample has a few hundred thousand clones; roughly nine tenths are singletons. Trimming removed 0 bases from V and 2 bases from J; junction bases left unmatched: 7. Germline V gene data show CDR1 as SGDLS and CDR2 as YYNGEE. The CDR3 loop spans 19 amino acids. This TCR was sampled from a middle-aged woman who had recovered from COVID-19. The sequencing input was peripheral blood. This chain joins TRBV9 and TRBJ2-5, with 16 bases lining up with TRBD2. The CDR3 nucleotides are TGTGCCAGCAGCGTAGGGGTGGGACTAGCGGGAGGGAGTCAAGAGACCCAGTACTTC. Its protein is CASSVGVGLAGGSQETQYF.